Following are 32 T cell receptor beta chains from one sample sequenced in a study of blood T cell repertoires in COVID-19. The protocol was immunoSEQ multiplex PCR, while the TCRdb copy is restricted to in-frame clones and leaves out a portion. This table holds some 150,000 clones, about 90% found once. Sequenced material: peripheral blood. These receptors all stem from a human donor in a cohort sampled during active COVID-19.

The chain combines TRBV3-1 (or the pseudogene TRBV3-2) with TRBJ2-1; 9 bases match TRBD2. Looked up from germline, CDR1 is LGHDT and CDR2 is YNNKEL (reference sequence). The CDR3 has 15 residues. With V trimmed by 4 bases and J by 0 bases, 1 base remained unmatched. The CDR3 sequence: CASSLSGSSYNEQFF. CDR3 sequence (DNA): TGTGCCAGCAGCCTTAGCGGGAGCTCCTACAATGAGCAGTTCTTC.

The gene calls are TRBV7-9 and TRBJ2-1, with D unresolved. Trimming took off 1 base at V and 0 bases at J, with 10 bases between the two ends. Germline-derived CDR1 and CDR2 are SEHNR and FQNEAQ (reference sequence). The CDR3 totals 16 residues. CDR3 coding DNA: TGTGCCAGCAGCTTAGTAGGCAGGTCCTCCTACAATGAGCAGTTCTTC. Translating gives CASSLVGRSSYNEQFF.

The chain has TRBV3-1 (or the pseudogene TRBV3-2) and TRBJ2-1, with 8 bases identical to TRBD2. This CDR3 is 15 amino acids long. Trimming cost V 1 base and J 3 bases; bases outside gene matches: 2. Germline V gene data show CDR1 as LGHDT and CDR2 as YNNKEL (reference sequence). The CDR3 DNA reads as TGTGCCAGCAGCCAAGCGAGCGGGGGCTACAATGAGCAGTTCTTC. This encodes CASSQASGGYNEQFF.

This chain links TRBV6-2 or TRBV6-3 with TRBJ1-2; TRBD1 is a possible D gene (5 bases). The V gene lost 2 bases and the J gene lost 4 bases, with 20 bases spanning the gap. The germline gives CDR1 MNHEY, CDR2 SVGEGT. The CDR3 runs 17 residues. The DNA of the CDR3 is TGTGCCAGCAGTTACCGAAGTCGAGTCCAGGGACTCTATGGCTACACCTTC. Protein product: CASSYRSRVQGLYGYTF.

V usage is TRBV12-5 and J usage is TRBJ2-1; D is unclear. This CDR3 comprises 14 residues. Trimming took 1 base from V and 4 from J, leaving 8 bases between them. CDR1 LGHNT and CDR2 FRNRAP come from the germline V gene. This CDR3 reads CASGLDPSYNEQFF. DNA of the CDR3: TGTGCTAGTGGTTTGGACCCGAGTTACAATGAGCAGTTCTTC.

The rearrangement joins TRBV6-5 to TRBJ2-7; TRBD1 matches 7 bases. The CDR3 is 13 amino acids. Germline-derived CDR1 and CDR2 are MNHEY and SVGAGI. J gave up 5 bases and V 6 bases, and 7 bases lay outside the gene matches. CDR3: CASRDLDRDEQYF. The CDR3, as DNA: TGTGCCAGCAGAGACCTCGACAGGGACGAGCAGTACTTC.

This clone came up once. The CDR3 sequence is CATSPWHRGEWTEAFF. The CDR3 DNA follows: TGTGCCACCAGCCCTTGGCACAGGGGAGAATGGACTGAAGCTTTCTTT. The chain uses TRBV15 and TRBJ1-1; 7 bases match TRBD1. The junction had 14 bases not matched to a gene; V was cut back by 5 bases and J by 5 bases. Looked up from germline, CDR1 is LNHNV and CDR2 is YYDKDF (reference sequence). This CDR3 is 16 amino acids long.

This clone came up once. V is TRBV7-2 and J is TRBJ2-7; 8 bases fit TRBD2. The V gene's germline CDR1 is SGHTA and CDR2 FQGNSA. CDR3 length: 18 residues. V gave up 6 bases and J gave up 6 bases; unmatched junction bases: 22. The CDR3: CASSSNLGPSGRIGEQYF. The DNA of the CDR3 is TGTGCCAGCAGTTCAAACCTCGGGCCGAGCGGGAGAATCGGCGAGCAGTACTTC.

V is TRBV9 and J is TRBJ1-2; D is uncertain. CDR1 and CDR2 (germline): SGDLS, YYNGEE. Deletions cut 0 bases from V and 1 base from J, with 10 bases between. There are 15 residues in the CDR3. The CDR3 DNA reads TGTGCCAGCAGCGTAGACGAGGGTTTTAACTATGGCTACACCTTC. It encodes CASSVDEGFNYGYTF.

The rearrangement links TRBV19 to TRBJ1-6; D remains unclear. The V gene's germline CDR1 is LNHDA and CDR2 SQIVND (reference sequence). This CDR3 is 15 amino acids long. V dropped 5 bases and J dropped 4 bases, with 12 bases sitting between them. The CDR3 protein is CASSLGRRYNSPLHF. CDR3 sequence (DNA): TGTGCCAGTAGTCTCGGGAGGAGATATAATTCACCCCTCCACTTT. Full variable domain (rest looked up from reference TRBV19 and TRBJ1-6): DGGITQSPKYLFRKEGQNVTLSCEQNLNHDAMYWYRQDPGQGLRLIYYSQIVNDFQKGDIAEGYSVSREKKESFPLTVTSAQKNPTAFYLCASSLGRRYNSPLHFGNGTRLTVT.

The genes are TRBV7-8 and TRBJ2-1; possible D gene TRBD1, 5 bases. This CDR3 has 14 residues. Per the germline V gene, CDR1 is SGHVS and CDR2 is FQNEAQ. Between the trimmed V and J ends, which lost 5 bases and 4 bases, there was a span of 12 bases. Written as DNA, the CDR3 is TGTGCCAGCAGCCCTACCAGGGCTTACAATGAGCAGTTCTTC. This gives the protein CASSPTRAYNEQFF.

The V and J genes are TRBV6-5 and TRBJ2-5; D is possibly TRBD2 (6 bases). The CDR3 runs to 12 residues. V was pared by 6 bases and J by 4 bases, with 9 bases between. Germline lookup yields CDR1 MNHEY and CDR2 SVGAGI. CDR3 sequence (DNA): TGTGCCAGCAGCCGGGGGAGAGAGACCCAGTACTTC. It is translated as CASSRGRETQYF.

V gene TRBV3-1 (or the pseudogene TRBV3-2) combines with J gene TRBJ2-7, with D tentatively TRBD2 (5 bases). The CDR3 has 15 residues. Germline V gene lookup returns CDR1 LGHDT and CDR2 YNNKEL (reference sequence). Trimming took 4 bases from V and 3 from J, leaving 16 bases between them. Here the CDR3 reads CASSPRVLRVYEQYF. DNA for the CDR3: TGTGCCAGCAGCCCGCGGGTCTTGAGAGTCTACGAGCAGTACTTC.

The rearrangement joins TRBV30 to TRBJ1-3, with a possible D match to TRBD1 (6 bases). The germline CDR1 and CDR2 sequences are GTSNPN and SVGIG (reference sequence). The CDR3 runs to 13 residues. Deletions cut 2 bases from V and 4 bases from J, with 9 bases between. CDR3 sequence: CAWSTGSGNTIYF. The CDR3 nucleotides read TGTGCCTGGAGTACAGGGAGCGGAAACACCATATATTTT.

The chain couples TRBV4-3 to TRBJ2-1, with a weak D call TRBD1 (5 bases). Germline loops: CDR1 LGHNA, CDR2 YSLEER. With 0 bases removed from V and 6 bases from J, the gap between germline ends came to 15 bases. The CDR3 totals 16 residues. The DNA of the CDR3 is TGCGCCAGCAGCCAAGATTGTCGGGTAAGGGGCAATGAGCAGTTCTTC. Translation gives CASSQDCRVRGNEQFF.

The rearrangement uses TRBV9 and TRBJ2-1; weak D call: TRBD2 (6 bases). The CDR3 sequence is 18 residues long. V lost 0 bases, J lost 0 bases, and 16 bases lay in between. Germline V gives CDR1 SGDLS, CDR2 YYNGEE. The CDR3 nucleotides read TGTGCCAGCAGCGTAGAGGGAGGACGGGCCAGCTCCTACAATGAGCAGTTCTTC. It encodes CASSVEGGRASSYNEQFF.

This rearrangement joins TRBV11-3 to TRBJ2-3; D call uncertain. Trimming removed 0 bases from V and 2 bases from J, with 6 bases in between. This CDR3 has 14 amino acids. CDR1 is SGHNT, CDR2 YENEEA, per germline. CDR3: CASSLDGLTDTQYF. CDR3 nucleotides: TGTGCCAGCAGCTTAGACGGTCTCACAGATACGCAGTATTTT.

The V gene is TRBV4-3, the J gene TRBJ1-5; 9 nucleotides line up with TRBD1. Germline assignment: CDR1 LGHNA and CDR2 YSLEER. The CDR3 is made up of 18 amino acids. Trimming cost V 1 base and J 0 bases; bases outside gene matches: 7. CDR3 nucleotide sequence: TGCGCCAGCAGCCAAGCGTGGACAGGGGACTTTAGCAATCAGCCCCAGCATTTT. This sequence encodes CASSQAWTGDFSNQPQHF.

This clone has just a few counts. J is TRBJ1-1 and V is TRBV27; 8 bases are a match to TRBD1. The J segment lost 11 bases and the V segment lost 4 bases, leaving 6 bases of the junction unmatched. The CDR3 is 12 amino acids. In germline, CDR1 is MNHEY, CDR2 SMNVEV (reference sequence). The CDR3 coding sequence is TGTGCCAGCAGTTCGCGACAGGGGAAGGCTTTCTTT. Its protein product is CASSSRQGKAFF.

V and J are TRBV19 and TRBJ2-1; 11 bases line up with TRBD1. Germline-derived CDR1 and CDR2 are LNHDA and SQIVND (reference sequence). J lost 7 bases, V lost 7 bases, and 9 bases had no gene match. The CDR3 covers 15 residues. This chain's CDR3 is CASTKGTGGRNEQFF. The CDR3 DNA sequence: TGTGCCAGTACAAAAGGGACAGGGGGTAGGAATGAGCAGTTCTTC.

The chain couples TRBV4-1 to TRBJ1-1; 9 bases are a match to TRBD1. After removal of 1 base from V and 5 bases from J, the junction contained 5 bases not matched to a gene. The CDR3 is 15 residues long. Per the germline V gene, CDR1 is MGHRA and CDR2 is YSYEKL. As DNA, the CDR3 is TGCGCCAGCAGCCAAGGACAGGGGGTAAGGACTGAAGCTTTCTTT. Translating it yields CASSQGQGVRTEAFF.

The CDR3 region is CASSKGFPSANEQFF. As DNA, the CDR3 is TGTGCCAGCAGTAAGGGTTTCCCTAGCGCCAATGAGCAGTTCTTC. This sequence joins TRBV2 and TRBJ2-1, with a tentative D call TRBD2 (6 bases). This CDR3 is 15 amino acids long. The V and J ends lost 5 bases and 6 bases respectively, with 17 bases between them. Germline loops: CDR1 SNHLY, CDR2 FYNNEI.

The V gene is TRBV3-1 (or the pseudogene TRBV3-2), the J gene TRBJ2-7; 7 positions match TRBD2. Germline loops: CDR1 LGHDT, CDR2 YNNKEL (reference sequence). V was clipped by 4 bases and J by 2 bases; unmatched bases: 2. CDR3 length: 13 amino acids. The CDR3 sequence: CASSRDYTYEQYF. Here the CDR3 DNA reads TGTGCCAGCAGCCGGGACTACACCTACGAGCAGTACTTC.

The chain recombines TRBV6-6 with TRBJ1-1; the D is unclear. V shed 5 bases and J shed 6 bases, with 13 bases lying between them. CDR1 is MNHNY, CDR2 SVGAGI, per germline (reference sequence). The CDR3 is made up of 13 amino acids. In nucleotides, the CDR3 is TGTGCCAGCAGTAGAGATATTAACGCTGAAGCTTTCTTT. It yields the protein CASSRDINAEAFF.

The chain joins TRBV6-6 to TRBJ1-5, with 9 bases aligning to TRBD1. The V and J ends lost 2 bases and 7 bases, in that order; junction bases with no gene match: 6. CDR1 is MNHNY, CDR2 SVGAGI, per germline (reference sequence). The CDR3 totals 15 residues. The CDR3 coding sequence is TGTGCCAGCAGTTACGGGGGACAGGGTTACCAGCCCCAGCATTTT. It translates to CASSYGGQGYQPQHF.

This chain connects TRBV19 to TRBJ2-7, with 8 nucleotides matching TRBD1. J lost 6 bases, V lost 10 bases, and 5 bases had no gene match. Per the germline V gene, CDR1 is LNHDA and CDR2 is SQIVND (reference sequence). The CDR3 covers 11 residues. CDR3 residues: CATGQGAEQYF. The CDR3, as DNA: TGTGCCACCGGACAGGGAGCCGAGCAGTACTTC.

The chain employs TRBV3-1 (or the pseudogene TRBV3-2) and TRBJ2-2; the D gene is possibly TRBD2 (5 bases). The CDR3 is 15 amino acids. Trimming left V 0 bases short and J 12 bases short, with 17 bases between. From germline, CDR1 is LGHDT and CDR2 YNNKEL (reference sequence). The CDR3 DNA follows: TGTGCCAGCAGCCAAGATCGAGGGCACTTGGGAAAGCTGTTTTTT. This codes for CASSQDRGHLGKLFF.

The chain links TRBV7-9 to TRBJ1-2, with 8 nucleotides matching TRBD1. The V segment lost 5 bases and the J segment 3 bases; nucleotides outside the gene matches: 17. This CDR3 has 18 residues. Germline V lookup: CDR1 SEHNR, CDR2 FQNEAQ (reference sequence). The CDR3 DNA reads TGTGCCAGCAGCCGACGGACTCCCGCGGACAGGGAGGACTATGGCTACACCTTC. It yields the protein CASSRRTPADREDYGYTF.

The rearrangement uses TRBV7-6 and TRBJ1-6; D unclear. CDR1 and CDR2 (germline): SGHVS, FNYEAQ. The V and J ends lost 1 base and 12 bases respectively, with 10 bases between them. The CDR3 covers 13 residues. The CDR3 loop reads CASSLDPGLPLHF. The CDR3 DNA follows: TGTGCCAGCAGCTTAGATCCAGGTTTACCCCTCCACTTT.

V gene TRBV4-2 combines with J gene TRBJ1-1; 8 bases fit TRBD1. V lost 5 bases to trimming and J lost 1 base; unmatched junction nucleotides: 6. The germline gives CDR1 LGHNA, CDR2 YNFKEQ. The CDR3 length is 15 residues. CDR3 protein: CASSARQGQNTEAFF. CDR3 in DNA: TGTGCCAGCAGCGCCAGACAGGGGCAGAACACTGAAGCTTTCTTT.

This clone was picked up one time. This chain connects TRBV6-5 to TRBJ2-7; 7 bases match TRBD1. The length of the CDR3 is 15 residues. J gave up 1 base and V 6 bases, and 9 bases lay outside the gene matches. The germline gives CDR1 MNHEY, CDR2 SVGAGI. DNA of the CDR3: TGTGCCAGCAGACCCCGGACAGGACAATCCTACGAGCAGTACTTC. Translating gives CASRPRTGQSYEQYF.

This clone came up a few times. The chain uses TRBV9 and TRBJ1-5, with TRBD1 as a possible D gene (5 bases). Trimming took off 3 bases at V and 9 bases at J, with 16 bases between the two ends. Germline assignment: CDR1 SGDLS and CDR2 YYNGEE. This CDR3 has 14 amino acids. In nucleotides, the CDR3 is TGTGCCAGCAGCGCGGGGGGAGGTTCGGGGCCCCAGCATTTT. Translation: CASSAGGGSGPQHF.